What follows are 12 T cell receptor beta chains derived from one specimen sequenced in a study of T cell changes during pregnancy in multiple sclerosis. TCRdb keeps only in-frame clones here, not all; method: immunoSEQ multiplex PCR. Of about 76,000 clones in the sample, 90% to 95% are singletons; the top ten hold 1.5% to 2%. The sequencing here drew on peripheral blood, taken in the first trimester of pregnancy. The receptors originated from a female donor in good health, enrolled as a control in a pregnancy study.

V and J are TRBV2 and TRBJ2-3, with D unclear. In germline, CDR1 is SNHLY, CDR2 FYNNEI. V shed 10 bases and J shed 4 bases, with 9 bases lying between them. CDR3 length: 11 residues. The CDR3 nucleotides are TGTGCCACCCTTTCTCCAGATACGCAGTATTTT. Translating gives CATLSPDTQYF.

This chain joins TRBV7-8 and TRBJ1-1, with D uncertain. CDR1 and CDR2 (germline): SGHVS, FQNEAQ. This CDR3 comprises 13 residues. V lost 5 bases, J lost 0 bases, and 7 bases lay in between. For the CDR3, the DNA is TGTGCCAGCAGCCCTGGGCTGAACACTGAAGCTTTCTTT. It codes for CASSPGLNTEAFF.

The CDR3 nucleotides are TGCGCCAGCAGCCAAGACGGGAGCTCCTACGAGCAGTACTTC. Protein: CASSQDGSSYEQYF. V usage is TRBV5-1 and J usage is TRBJ2-7, with D tentatively TRBD2 (6 bases). Germline V gene sequence: CDR1 SGHRS, CDR2 YFSETQ. Trimming shortened V by 4 bases and J by 0 bases, and 11 bases separated the two germline ends. The CDR3 covers 14 residues.

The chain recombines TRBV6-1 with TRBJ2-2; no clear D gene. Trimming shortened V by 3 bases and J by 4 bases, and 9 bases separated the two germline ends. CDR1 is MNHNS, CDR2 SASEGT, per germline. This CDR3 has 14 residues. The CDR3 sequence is CASSDEAITGELFF. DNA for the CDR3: TGTGCCAGCAGTGATGAGGCTATCACCGGGGAGCTGTTTTTT.

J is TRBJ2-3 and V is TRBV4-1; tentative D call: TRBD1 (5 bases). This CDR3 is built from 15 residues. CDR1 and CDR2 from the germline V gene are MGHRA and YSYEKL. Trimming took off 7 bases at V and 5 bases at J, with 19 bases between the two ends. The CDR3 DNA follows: TGCGCCAGCACCCTAGGTGCAGGGCCCGGAGATACGCAGTATTTT. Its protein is CASTLGAGPGDTQYF.

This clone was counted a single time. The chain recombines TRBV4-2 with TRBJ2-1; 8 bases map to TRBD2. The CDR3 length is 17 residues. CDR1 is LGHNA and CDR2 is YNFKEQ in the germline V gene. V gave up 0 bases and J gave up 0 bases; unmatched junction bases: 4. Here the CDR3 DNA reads TGTGCCAGCAGCCAAGAGGAACTAGCGGCCTCCTACAATGAGCAGTTCTTC. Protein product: CASSQEELAASYNEQFF.

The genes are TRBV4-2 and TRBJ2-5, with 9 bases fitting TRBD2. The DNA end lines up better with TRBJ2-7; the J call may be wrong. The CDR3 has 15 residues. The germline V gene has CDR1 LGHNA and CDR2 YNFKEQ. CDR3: CASMLTSGSGYEQYF. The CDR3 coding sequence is TGTGCCAGCATGTTGACTAGCGGATCAGGTTACGAGCAGTACTTC.

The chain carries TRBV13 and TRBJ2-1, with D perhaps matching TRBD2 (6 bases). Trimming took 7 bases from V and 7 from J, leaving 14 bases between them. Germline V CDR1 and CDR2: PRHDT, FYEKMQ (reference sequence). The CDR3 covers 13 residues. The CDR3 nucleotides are TGTGCCAGCACTCTAGTCGGGGGAAATGAGCAGTTCTTC. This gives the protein CASTLVGGNEQFF.

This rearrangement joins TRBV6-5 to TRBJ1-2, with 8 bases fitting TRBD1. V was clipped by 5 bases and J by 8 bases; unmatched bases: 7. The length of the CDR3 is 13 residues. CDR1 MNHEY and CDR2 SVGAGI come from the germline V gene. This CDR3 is CASSIQGVRGYTF. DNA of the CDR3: TGTGCCAGCAGTATACAGGGGGTACGGGGCTACACCTTC.

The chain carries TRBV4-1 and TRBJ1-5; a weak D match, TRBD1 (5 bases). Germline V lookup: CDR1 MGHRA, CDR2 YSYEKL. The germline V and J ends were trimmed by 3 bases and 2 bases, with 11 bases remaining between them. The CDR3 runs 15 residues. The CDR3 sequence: CASSQGGGGNQPQHF. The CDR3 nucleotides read TGCGCCAGCAGCCAGGGGGGAGGGGGCAATCAGCCCCAGCATTTT.

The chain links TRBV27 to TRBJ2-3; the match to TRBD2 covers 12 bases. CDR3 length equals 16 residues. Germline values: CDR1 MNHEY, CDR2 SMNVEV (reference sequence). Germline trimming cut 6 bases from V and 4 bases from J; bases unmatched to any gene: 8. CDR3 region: CASSLGLAGGADTQYF. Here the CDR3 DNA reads TGTGCCAGCAGCCTAGGGCTAGCGGGAGGGGCAGATACGCAGTATTTT.

CDR3 protein: CARKHAPTSTDTQYF. In nucleotides, the CDR3 is TGTGCCAGGAAGCACGCGCCTACTAGCACAGATACGCAGTATTTT. The V and J genes are TRBV28 and TRBJ2-3; no reliable D call. The CDR3 consists of 15 residues. Trimming took 9 bases from V and 0 from J, leaving 16 bases between them. Germline assignment: CDR1 MDHEN and CDR2 SYDVKM.